The T cell receptor beta chain under discussion was sequenced for a study of T cell responses to AZD1222 COVID-19 vaccine. Study-wide points: Spike-specific TCR repertoires showed rising breadth and depth after two AZD1222 doses. Most donors were white British and more were female, and clonal diversity was possibly underestimated.

Comments on this clone: Its target is unknown.

This CDR3 comprises 15 residues. Trimming cost V 2 bases and J 5 bases; bases outside gene matches: 5. Germline CDR1 SSHAT, CDR2 FNYEAQ (reference sequence). Researchers grouped second doses given at about 4 or about 12 weeks into one pool. TCRdb keeps only in-frame clones here, not all; method: immunoSEQ multiplex PCR. The table has about 89,000 clones, about 91% seen once; the top ten hold roughly 5%. The sequenced sample was peripheral blood, obtained 28 days after the second AZD1222 dose. V and J are TRBV7-7 and TRBJ2-1, with 8 bases matching TRBD2. The origin of this receptor is an adult who received the AZD1222 COVID-19 vaccine. CDR3 sequence: CASSLRGGWDNEQFF. The CDR3 nucleotides read TGTGCCAGCAGCTTACGGGGGGGCTGGGACAATGAGCAGTTCTTC.